A single sample gave rise to the 2 T cell receptor beta chains below, sequenced in a study of blood T cell repertoires in COVID-19. Repertoires were generated with immunoSEQ multiplex PCR, while TCRdb's copy carries only in-frame clones and drops some. This sample has 150,000 or so clones, with about 81% found just once. Sequencing was performed on peripheral blood. These receptors were taken from a human donor in a cohort sampled during active COVID-19.

The rearrangement links TRBV6-4 to TRBJ2-7, with D maybe TRBD2 (5 bases). The length of the CDR3 is 14 residues. With 5 bases removed from V and 2 bases from J, the gap between germline ends came to 13 bases. Germline CDR1 and CDR2: MRHNA and SNTAGT. CDR3 loop: CASSRTGSTYEQYF. The DNA for the CDR3 is TGTGCCAGCAGTAGGACGGGGAGTACCTACGAGCAGTACTTC.

This chain joins TRBV7-3 and TRBJ2-5; the D gene is possibly TRBD2 (5 bases). The CDR3 has 13 amino acids. V dropped 3 bases and J dropped 4 bases, with 9 bases sitting between them. Germline CDR1 is SGHTA and CDR2 is FQGTGA. CDR3: CASSFREGETQYF. CDR3 sequence (DNA): TGTGCCAGCAGCTTCAGAGAGGGAGAGACCCAGTACTTC.